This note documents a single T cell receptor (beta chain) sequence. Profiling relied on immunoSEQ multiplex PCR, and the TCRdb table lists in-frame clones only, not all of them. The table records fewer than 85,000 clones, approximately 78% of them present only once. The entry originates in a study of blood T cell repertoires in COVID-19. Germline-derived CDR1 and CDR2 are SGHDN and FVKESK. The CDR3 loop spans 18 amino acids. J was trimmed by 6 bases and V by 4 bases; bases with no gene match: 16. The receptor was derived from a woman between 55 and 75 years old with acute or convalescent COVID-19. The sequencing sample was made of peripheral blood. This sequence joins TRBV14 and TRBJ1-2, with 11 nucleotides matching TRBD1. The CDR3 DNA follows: TGTGCCAGCAGCCTAGTCCCCGGGACAGGGGGATTGTACGATGGCTACACCTTC. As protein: CASSLVPGTGGLYDGYTF.